The 12 T cell receptor beta chains below all came from one sample that was sequenced in a study of T cell responses to AZD1222 COVID-19 vaccine. Sequencing used immunoSEQ multiplex PCR; TCRdb keeps in-frame clones, though not all of them. The sample shows over 130,000 clones, less than 95% of them seen only once. Specimen: peripheral blood, collected on day 0 of AZD1222 vaccination. The source is an adult in good health.

V usage is TRBV11-2 and J usage is TRBJ2-7; the D is unclear. The V and J ends lost 0 bases and 2 bases respectively, with 5 bases between them. This CDR3 contains 13 residues. Germline V gene lookup returns CDR1 SGHAT and CDR2 FQNNGV. CDR3 protein: CASSLDLAYEQYV. CDR3 nucleotides: TGTGCCAGCAGCTTAGATTTAGCCTACGAGCAGTACGTC.

This rearrangement joins TRBV7-8 to TRBJ2-5, with D possibly matching TRBD2 (6 bases). Trimming shortened V by 5 bases and J by 3 bases, and 10 bases separated the two germline ends. CDR3 length: 13 amino acids. In germline, CDR1 is SGHVS, CDR2 FQNEAQ. CDR3 in DNA: TGTGCCAGCAGCACCCGACTAGAAGAGACCCAGTACTTC. Protein product: CASSTRLEETQYF.

The chain uses TRBV12-3 or TRBV12-4 and TRBJ2-3; no definite D call. Trimming left V 4 bases short and J 4 bases short, with 9 bases between. The CDR3 has 13 amino acids. CDR3 sequence (DNA): TGTGCCAGCAGTTACCCCCTGGCAGATACGCAGTATTTT. Protein sequence: CASSYPLADTQYF.

The chain couples TRBV11-2 to TRBJ1-6; D is unresolved. The germline CDR1 and CDR2 sequences are SGHAT and FQNNGV. Deletions cut 5 bases from V and 0 bases from J, with 8 bases between. The CDR3 is 15 residues long. Written as DNA, the CDR3 is TGTGCCAGCAGCCGTTCGAGCTCCTATAATTCACCCCTCCACTTT. It translates to CASSRSSSYNSPLHF.

This clone appeared a single time. The V call is TRBV10-1, the J call TRBJ2-2, with TRBD2 identical over 14 bases. The CDR3 length is 18 residues. Germline CDR1 and CDR2: WNHNN and SYGVQD (reference sequence). The V segment lost 4 bases and the J segment 4 bases; nucleotides outside the gene matches: 8. CDR3 sequence reads: CASSAGLAGGRGTGELFF. CDR3 coding DNA: TGCGCCAGCAGTGCCGGACTAGCGGGGGGCCGCGGCACCGGGGAGCTGTTTTTT.

The rearrangement uses TRBV6-5 and TRBJ1-2, with 8 bases aligning to TRBD1. CDR1 and CDR2 (germline): MNHEY, SVGAGI. This CDR3 spans 15 amino acids. Losses at the gene ends were 7 bases for V and 2 bases for J; bases not matched to a gene: 9. CDR3 protein: CASKHRQGLNYGYTF. As DNA, the CDR3 is TGTGCCAGCAAACACCGACAGGGGCTGAACTATGGCTACACCTTC.

The genes are TRBV28 and TRBJ1-2; D unresolved. This CDR3 has 13 amino acids. Germline lookup yields CDR1 MDHEN and CDR2 SYDVKM. V was shortened by 9 bases and J by 2 bases, with 13 bases between the two germline ends. The CDR3 coding sequence is TGTGCCAGTCAGCCGGGCCAGAACTATGGCTACACCTTC. Residues: CASQPGQNYGYTF.

The V and J genes are TRBV2 and TRBJ1-6, with a weak D call TRBD1 (5 bases). Germline assignment: CDR1 SNHLY and CDR2 FYNNEI. The CDR3 spans 15 residues. V was shortened by 6 bases and J by 2 bases, with 11 bases between the two germline ends. The DNA of the CDR3 is TGTGCCAGCAGCGGGGGTAGCGCCTATAATTCACCCCTCCACTTT. Translating gives CASSGGSAYNSPLHF.

V is TRBV5-1 and J is TRBJ2-3; no firm D call. This CDR3 contains 14 residues. Trimming removed 0 bases at V and 0 bases at J, with 5 bases between. Germline V lookup: CDR1 SGHRS, CDR2 YFSETQ. CDR3 in amino acids: CASSLGGSTDTQYF. Here the CDR3 DNA reads TGCGCCAGCAGCTTGGGTGGGAGCACAGATACGCAGTATTTT.

The chain employs TRBV7-3 and TRBJ2-3; TRBD2 might be the D (5 bases). The CDR3 spans 16 residues. V was pared by 4 bases and J by 1 base, with 15 bases between. Germline CDR1 is SGHTA and CDR2 is FQGTGA. CDR3 region: CASSSGRGRGTDTQYF. CDR3 DNA sequence: TGTGCCAGCAGCTCCGGACGGGGTCGGGGCACAGATACGCAGTATTTT. The complete variable domain, with remaining parts taken from reference TRBV7-3 and TRBJ2-3, reads GAGVSQTPSNKVTEKGKYVELRCDPISGHTALYWYRQSLGQGPEFLIYFQGTGAADDSGLPNDRFFAVRPEGSVSTLKIQRTERGDSAVYLCASSSGRGRGTDTQYFGPGTRLTVL.

V is TRBV29-1 and J is TRBJ2-2; TRBD2 might be the D (7 bases). Germline V gene sequence: CDR1 SQVTM, CDR2 ANQGSEA. CDR3 length equals 16 residues. Trimming cost V 6 bases and J 5 bases, with 22 bases left between them. The CDR3 DNA reads TGCAGCGTCCCGCGATCGGGGGGCCCGGGAACCGGGGAGCTGTTTTTT. Encoded protein: CSVPRSGGPGTGELFF.

V gene TRBV28 combines with J gene TRBJ1-2; D may be TRBD1 (6 bases). Per the germline V gene, CDR1 is MDHEN and CDR2 is SYDVKM. Trimming took off 2 bases at V and 3 bases at J, with 10 bases between the two ends. The CDR3 spans 14 residues. CDR3 nucleotides: TGTGCCAGCAGTTTACCGGACAGAGACTATGGCTACACCTTC. This translates into CASSLPDRDYGYTF.